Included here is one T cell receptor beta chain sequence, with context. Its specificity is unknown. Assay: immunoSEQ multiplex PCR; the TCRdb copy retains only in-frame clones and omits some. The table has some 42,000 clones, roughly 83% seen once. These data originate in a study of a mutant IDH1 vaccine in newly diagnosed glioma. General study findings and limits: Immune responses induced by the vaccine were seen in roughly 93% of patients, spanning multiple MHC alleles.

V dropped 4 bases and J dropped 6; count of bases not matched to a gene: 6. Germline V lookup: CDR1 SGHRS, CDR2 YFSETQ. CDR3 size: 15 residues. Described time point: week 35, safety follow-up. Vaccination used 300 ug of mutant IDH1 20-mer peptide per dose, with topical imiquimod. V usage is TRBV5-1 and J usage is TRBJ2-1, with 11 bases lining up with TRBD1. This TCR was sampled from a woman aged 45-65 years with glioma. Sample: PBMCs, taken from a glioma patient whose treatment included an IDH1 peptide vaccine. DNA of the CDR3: TGCGCCAGCAGCCACGGACAGGGGGCAATCAATGAGCAGTTCTTC. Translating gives CASSHGQGAINEQFF.